This T cell receptor (beta chain) was sequenced for a study of cytomegalovirus exposure and HLA in healthy donors. Study conclusions and caveats: Accurate HLA-A and HLA-B prediction from TCR beta sequences was reported for most subjects.

About this clone: Its matching antigen is unknown.

PCR was performed using 60 Vbeta and 13 Jbeta primers. Measured with immunoSEQ multiplex PCR; TCRdb has only the in-frame clones, and not every one. The sample contains under 200,000 clones, roughly 84% of which appear only once. The source is a boy aged 2 to 9 in good health and CMV-seronegative. What was sequenced was PBMCs.

The DNA of the CDR3 is TGTGCCAGCTCCCACAGGGGCCGCTCTGGAAACACCATATATTTT. Its translation: CASSHRGRSGNTIYF. The rearrangement joins TRBV27 to TRBJ1-3; 7 positions match TRBD1. This CDR3 comprises 15 residues. V dropped 8 bases and J dropped 0; count of bases not matched to a gene: 7. The V gene's germline CDR1 is MNHEY and CDR2 SMNVEV (reference sequence).